The subject of this entry is one T cell receptor (beta chain). The antigen is unknown. This CDR3 is built from 14 residues. The ends were cut back, 3 bases at V and 6 bases at J, with 17 bases in the middle. Germline values: CDR1 DFQATT, CDR2 SNEGSKA (reference sequence). The data were obtained in a study of CD8 T cells in ankylosing spondylitis. MiXCR was run by TCRdb on the 5' RACE reads, yielding one entry per CDR3 protein. The sample carries fewer than 200,000 distinct CDR3 sequences, 18% recorded once. Findings of the study overall: Reportedly, significant enrichment of disease-linked clones occurred in matched ankylosing spondylitis synovial fluid. Typical of ankylosing spondylitis blood, it appeared, was a TCR beta motif of eight highly homologous variants. Earlier studies detected some motif variants in reactive arthritis synovial fluid and blood. As for the disease-linked clones, they showed a CD8+ phenotype and occurred at relatively low frequencies in peripheral blood.

The clonotype originates from a male donor with ankylosing spondylitis or in good health (not recorded which). This chain connects TRBV20-1 to TRBJ1-1; D uncertain. Source material: blood, either unsorted or a sorted T cell fraction (not recorded which). The CDR3 region has the DNA TGCAGTGCTAGCCCCGTCCTCTGGAGCGCTGAAGCTTTCTTT. Translation: CSASPVLWSAEAFF.